The entry below describes one TCR beta chain. Its target is unknown. An end of the junction differs from the germline gene, which may be a read error. The sample originates from a study of cytomegalovirus exposure and HLA in healthy donors. Germline values: CDR1 MDHEN, CDR2 SYDVKM. CDR3 size: 16 residues. The study, taken as a whole, reports: Cytomegalovirus-associated TCR beta chains were listed, numbering some 150. Using a false discovery rate of 0.05, a later analysis showed that about 16,000 TCR beta sequences were associated with HLA alleles. Accounts indicate the classifier identified cytomegalovirus status with strong specificity and sensitivity.

Both 60 Vbeta primers and 13 Jbeta primers went into the PCR. Libraries were prepared by immunoSEQ multiplex PCR; TCRdb keeps only in-frame clonotypes and omits some of them. Its listing shows 70,000 to 90,000 clones. V and J are TRBV28 and TRBJ1-5, with 8 positions matching TRBD1. This sequence was found in a man in his late teens or twenties in good health and CMV-seropositive. The sequencing input was PBMCs. Here the CDR3 reads CAGSLDRASGLKPQHF. CDR3 bases: TGTGCCGGCAGTTTGGACAGGGCCTCGGGTCTTAAGCCCCAGCATTTT.